This T cell receptor (beta chain) was captured by sequencing in a study of identical twins. Template switching supplied a universal primer site; unique molecular identifiers were carried on the cDNA. TCRdb reanalysed the 5' RACE reads using MiXCR and keeps one entry per CDR3 protein. This table holds 450,000 or so distinct CDR3 sequences, approximately 15% found once. Trimming removed 3 bases from V and 0 bases from J, with 8 bases in between. There are 15 residues in the CDR3. These data were also filed under a second study, of yellow fever vaccine responses in identical twins. This second report adds: The authors reported partly convergent, partly personalized vaccine responses in identical twins.

The TCR was taken from a woman between 18 and 29 years old in good health. The sequenced sample was CD4+ T cells sorted from blood. The rearrangement links TRBV12-3 or TRBV12-4 to TRBJ2-2; D unclear. This CDR3 is CASSFWIANTGELFF. The CDR3 DNA reads as TGTGCCAGCAGTTTTTGGATTGCGAACACCGGGGAGCTGTTTTTT.